This TCR beta chain is drawn from a study of T-cell memory formation after mild COVID-19. TCRdb itself ran the 5' RACE reads through MiXCR, one entry per CDR3 protein. The table lists fewer than 500,000 distinct CDR3 sequences, approximately 25% of them singletons. A few counts support this clonotype. The V gene lost 3 bases and the J gene lost 12 bases, with 13 bases spanning the gap. The V gene's germline CDR1 is SGHRS and CDR2 YFSETQ. The CDR3 spans 12 residues. The sequence derives from an adult woman who had mild COVID-19 (a few samples of this study predate the infection). Cell type and time point are not known. Sequenced material: PBMCs or a T cell subset sorted from them (not recorded which). The chain recombines TRBV5-1 with TRBJ2-1; D perhaps matches TRBD2 (5 bases). CDR3 sequence reads: CASSYPEGVQFF. CDR3 in DNA: TGCGCCAGCAGCTACCCAGAGGGAGTGCAGTTCTTC.